A single sample gave rise to the 22 T cell receptor beta chains below, sequenced in a study of T-cell memory formation after mild COVID-19. TCRdb redid the calling of the 5' RACE reads with MiXCR, one entry per CDR3 protein. The sample has about 240,000 distinct CDR3 sequences, more than 8% seen once. Material: PBMCs or a T cell subset sorted from them (not recorded which). The receptor set was obtained from a man between 18 and 29 years old who had mild COVID-19 (a few samples of this study predate the infection). Cell type and time point are not known.

This clonotype was detected a few times. The V gene is TRBV6-2 or TRBV6-3, the J gene TRBJ1-1; D is uncertain. This CDR3 is built from 13 residues. Trimming shortened V by 2 bases and J by 4 bases, and 8 bases separated the two germline ends. Germline V gene data show CDR1 as MNHEY and CDR2 as SVGEGT. The CDR3 here is CASSYVVSTEAFF. The CDR3 bases are TGTGCCAGCAGTTACGTGGTTAGCACTGAAGCTTTCTTT.

The V and J genes are TRBV7-9 and TRBJ2-3; a possible D gene is TRBD1 (5 bases). V gave up 8 bases and J gave up 0 bases, with 6 bases separating them. CDR3 length: 12 residues. CDR1 is SEHNR and CDR2 is FQNEAQ in the germline V gene (reference sequence). The CDR3 loop reads CASHRSTDTQYF. In DNA form, the CDR3 reads TGTGCCAGCCACAGGAGCACAGATACGCAGTATTTT.

This rearrangement joins TRBV7-3 to TRBJ2-2, with D tentatively TRBD1 (5 bases). Germline CDR1 SGHTA, CDR2 FQGTGA. V was trimmed by 2 bases and J by 0 bases, leaving 7 bases between them. This CDR3 spans 15 amino acids. In nucleotides, the CDR3 is TGTGCCAGCAGCTTAGGACACCCGAACACCGGGGAGCTGTTTTTT. This sequence encodes CASSLGHPNTGELFF.

V is TRBV5-1 and J is TRBJ2-5; 8 nucleotides align to TRBD1. CDR3 size: 14 residues. Germline CDR1 SGHRS, CDR2 YFSETQ. V was pared by 4 bases and J by 0 bases, with 2 bases of the junction left unmatched. For the CDR3, the DNA is TGCGCCAGCAGCGTGGGACAGGACCAAGAGACCCAGTACTTC. It codes for CASSVGQDQETQYF.

The table lists this clonotype with a few counts. The chain recombines TRBV11-2 with TRBJ2-3, with 8 bases matching TRBD2. This CDR3 has 15 residues. Per the germline V gene, CDR1 is SGHAT and CDR2 is FQNNGV. J gave up 4 bases and V 5 bases, and 8 bases lay outside the gene matches. CDR3 residues: CASSPISGVADTQYF. DNA for the CDR3: TGTGCCAGCAGCCCGATTAGCGGGGTAGCAGATACGCAGTATTTT. Using reference TRBV11-2 and TRBJ2-3 for the parts outside the CDR3, the full variable domain is EAGVAQSPRYKIIEKRQSVAFWCNPISGHATLYWYQQILGQGPKLLIQFQNNGVVDDSQLPKDRFSAERLKGVDSTLKIQPAKLEDSAVYLCASSPISGVADTQYFGPGTRLTVL.

This clonotype was seen a few times. V and J are TRBV19 and TRBJ2-3; 8 bases agree with TRBD2. Germline lookup yields CDR1 LNHDA and CDR2 SQIVND (reference sequence). The length of the CDR3 is 18 residues. Trimming cost V 5 bases and J 2 bases; bases outside gene matches: 15. The CDR3 coding sequence is TGTGCCAGTAGTGATGACCTGATTAGCGGGGACCCCACAGATACGCAGTATTTT. Protein: CASSDDLISGDPTDTQYF.

This rearrangement joins TRBV3-1 to TRBJ1-1; D may be TRBD1 (5 bases). Germline V gene sequence: CDR1 LGHDT, CDR2 YNNKEL (reference sequence). The V end was cut by 7 bases, the J end by 3 bases, with 18 bases between. The length of the CDR3 is 15 residues. The CDR3 DNA reads TGTGCCAGCAACGCCAAGTACAGGTCGCACACTGAAGCTTTCTTT. It codes for CASNAKYRSHTEAFF.

This clonotype came up a few times. For the CDR3, the DNA is TGTGCCAGCAGCCCCCCTGGCGCCGGGTTAAATGAGCAGTTCTTC. Translation: CASSPPGAGLNEQFF. The chain combines TRBV6-2 or TRBV6-3 with TRBJ2-1; D gene ambiguous. Germline lookup yields CDR1 MNHEY and CDR2 SVGEGT. The V end lost 6 bases, the J end lost 7 bases, and 19 bases lay between the germline ends. This CDR3 is built from 15 residues.

This clonotype was seen many times. The rearrangement links TRBV7-2 to TRBJ2-1; unclear D gene. The germline gives CDR1 SGHTA, CDR2 FQGNSA. This CDR3 contains 11 residues. V was cut by 2 bases and J by 10 bases, with 6 bases left in between. This CDR3 is CASSLRVEQFF. In DNA form, the CDR3 reads TGTGCCAGCAGCTTAAGGGTCGAGCAGTTCTTC.

This clonotype was picked up a small number of times. The chain links TRBV25-1 to TRBJ2-3; D is possibly TRBD1 (5 bases). There are 12 residues in the CDR3. The V end was cut by 8 bases, the J end by 6 bases, with 12 bases between. CDR1 and CDR2 from the germline V gene are MGHDK and SYGVNS. The CDR3 DNA reads TGTGCCAGCGGGCTAGGGGCCGATACGCAGTATTTT. This gives the protein CASGLGADTQYF.

This clonotype was counted a few times. The gene calls are TRBV7-9 and TRBJ2-1; 9 positions agree with TRBD2. The CDR3 consists of 16 residues. From germline, CDR1 is SEHNR and CDR2 FQNEAQ (reference sequence). The trim removed 5 bases at V and 1 base at J, leaving 6 bases unmatched. The CDR3 bases are TGTGCCAGCAGCCCCTTCGCGGGGGGGTCCTACAATGAGCAGTTCTTC. This gives the protein CASSPFAGGSYNEQFF.

This clonotype occurred many times. The chain combines TRBV3-1 with TRBJ1-1; D ambiguous. Per the germline V gene, CDR1 is LGHDT and CDR2 is YNNKEL (reference sequence). The germline V and J ends were trimmed by 4 bases and 7 bases, with 13 bases remaining between them. This CDR3 contains 13 residues. As DNA, the CDR3 is TGTGCCAGCAGCCTAACCCGGTTGGATGAAGCTTTCTTT. Residues: CASSLTRLDEAFF.

This chain connects TRBV19 to TRBJ2-7; D may correspond to TRBD1 or TRBD2 (5 bases each). The CDR3 loop spans 14 amino acids. Trimming took 5 bases from V and 2 from J, leaving 13 bases between them. CDR1 is LNHDA and CDR2 is SQIVND in the germline V gene (reference sequence). CDR3 sequence: CASSLRDVTYEQYF. DNA of the CDR3: TGTGCCAGTAGTCTCCGGGACGTAACCTACGAGCAGTACTTC.

The genes are TRBV9 and TRBJ2-5; D is unresolved. The germline gives CDR1 SGDLS, CDR2 YYNGEE. The length of the CDR3 is 16 residues. The V end was cut by 0 bases, the J end by 4 bases, with 16 bases between. CDR3 sequence (DNA): TGTGCCAGCAGCGTAGGCAGAGTTTGGAGAGGAGAGACCCAGTACTTC. Translating it yields CASSVGRVWRGETQYF.

This clonotype was found many times. The rearrangement links TRBV3-1 to TRBJ2-1, with TRBD1 as a possible D gene (6 bases). The V end lost 6 bases, the J end lost 12 bases, and 15 bases lay between the germline ends. Germline assignment: CDR1 LGHDT and CDR2 YNNKEL (reference sequence). The CDR3 is 12 residues long. The CDR3 region is CASSPRGEGQFF. The CDR3, as DNA: TGTGCCAGCAGTCCCAGGGGTGAGGGGCAGTTCTTC.

In its sample, this clonotype was seen a few times. The V call is TRBV6-1, the J call TRBJ1-5; 9 positions match TRBD1. CDR1 and CDR2 (germline): MNHNS, SASEGT. The CDR3 spans 14 residues. After removal of 4 bases from V and 6 bases from J, the junction contained 4 bases not matched to a gene. The DNA of the CDR3 is TGTGCCAGCAGTGGAACAGGGGGCAGTCAGCCCCAGCATTTT. This codes for CASSGTGGSQPQHF.

This clonotype was seen more than once but under ten times. V usage is TRBV15 and J usage is TRBJ2-3; no reliable D call. V lost 0 bases and J 2 bases, leaving 9 bases between the germline ends. The CDR3 is made up of 15 amino acids. Germline V gene sequence: CDR1 LNHNV, CDR2 YYDKDF (reference sequence). CDR3 sequence: CATSRDRILTDTQYF. The CDR3 nucleotides are TGTGCCACCAGCAGAGACAGGATCCTCACAGATACGCAGTATTTT.

CDR3 nucleotide sequence: TGTGCCAGCAGCTTACCTAGCATCCACGAGCAGTACTTC. It specifies CASSLPSIHEQYF. The gene calls are TRBV11-2 and TRBJ2-7, with a possible D match to TRBD2 (5 bases). The CDR3 totals 13 residues. Germline CDR1 and CDR2: SGHAT and FQNNGV. Deletions cut 2 bases from V and 5 bases from J, with 10 bases between.

The chain joins TRBV7-9 to TRBJ2-3, with TRBD2 as a possible D gene (6 bases). CDR3 size: 18 residues. Germline V gene lookup returns CDR1 SEHNR and CDR2 FQNEAQ (reference sequence). The V gene lost 2 bases and the J gene lost 4 bases, with 22 bases spanning the gap. CDR3 DNA: TGTGCCAGCAGCTTATTGGTTGGCGGGACCGCCTCCCCAGATACGCAGTATTTT. This sequence encodes CASSLLVGGTASPDTQYF.

This clonotype has ten or more counts. The chain is built from TRBV6-5 and TRBJ2-7; TRBD1 matches at 9 bases. Germline V gene sequence: CDR1 MNHEY, CDR2 SVGAGI. The junction had 7 bases not matched to a gene; V was cut back by 6 bases and J by 1 base. The CDR3 is 15 residues long. CDR3 sequence reads: CASSRGTGPSYEQYV. For the CDR3, the DNA is TGTGCCAGCAGCCGGGGGACAGGGCCTTCCTACGAGCAGTACGTC.

The table lists this clonotype with a few counts. V and J are TRBV7-2 and TRBJ1-5, with no clear D. From germline, CDR1 is SGHTA and CDR2 FQGNSA. With 4 bases removed from V and 9 bases from J, the gap between germline ends came to 13 bases. This CDR3 is 13 amino acids long. CDR3 amino acids: CASSSNPTRPQHF. The CDR3 bases are TGTGCCAGCAGCTCGAACCCTACAAGGCCCCAGCATTTT.

V gene TRBV12-3 or TRBV12-4 combines with J gene TRBJ2-7; 9 bases line up with TRBD1. The CDR3 contains 13 residues. V was pared by 8 bases and J by 3 bases, with 5 bases of the junction left unmatched. CDR3 sequence (DNA): TGTGCCAGCGCGGGGGACAGGGTCTACGAGCAGTACTTC. It specifies CASAGDRVYEQYF.